A single sample gave rise to the 30 T cell receptor beta chains below, sequenced in a study of regulatory T cells in long-lasting Graves disease. Construction of the TCR beta libraries employed iRepertoire HTBI primers in conjunction with Arm-PCR of CDR3 regions. TCRdb redid the calling of the multiplex PCR reads with MiXCR, one entry per CDR3 protein. This sample has about 660,000 distinct CDR3 sequences, with 30% found just once. Time point described: persistent/refractory GD, antithyroid drugs over 5 years with positive TRAb. PBMC RNA served as the TCR library source. The specimen was peripheral blood mononuclear cells (PBMCs), collected when the disease was refractory, from a patient treated with antithyroid drugs. These receptors all stem from a female donor with Graves disease.

This clonotype was observed a few times. The genes are TRBV6-1 and TRBJ1-1; 9 bases are a match to TRBD1. J was trimmed by 3 bases and V by 7 bases; bases with no gene match: 12. The CDR3 loop spans 16 amino acids. Germline V gene lookup returns CDR1 MNHNS and CDR2 SASEGT. The chain's CDR3 is CASIRPGQGLYTEAFF. The CDR3 DNA sequence: TGTGCCAGCATTCGTCCGGGACAGGGTTTATACACTGAAGCTTTCTTT.

This clonotype showed up many times. The chain couples TRBV6-5 to TRBJ1-1; D possibly corresponds to TRBD1 (6 bases). Germline V lookup: CDR1 MNHEY, CDR2 SVGAGI. This CDR3 comprises 15 residues. Trimming stripped 3 bases from V and 0 bases from J, with 11 bases between. This CDR3 reads CASSYAGAMNTEAFF. Here the CDR3 DNA reads TGTGCCAGCAGTTATGCAGGGGCGATGAACACTGAAGCTTTCTTT.

The chain is built from TRBV5-4 and TRBJ2-4; no definite D call. V lost 2 bases and J lost 0, with 12 bases in between. The CDR3 consists of 16 residues. CDR1 is SGHNT, CDR2 YYREEE, per germline (reference sequence). CDR3 loop: CASSFAPKEAKNIQYF. The DNA of the CDR3 is TGTGCCAGCAGCTTCGCCCCAAAGGAAGCCAAAAACATTCAGTACTTC.

This clonotype was picked up many times. V is TRBV28 and J is TRBJ1-3; no clear D gene. Trimming shortened V by 7 bases and J by 7 bases, and 11 bases separated the two germline ends. The germline V gene encodes CDR1 MDHEN and CDR2 SYDVKM. The CDR3 sequence is 12 residues long. CDR3 sequence: CASKGGPNTIYF. DNA for the CDR3: TGTGCCAGCAAGGGCGGTCCGAACACCATATATTTT.

This clonotype has only one observation. The CDR3 here is CASSPGRDSTNYGYTF. CDR3 bases: TGCGCCAGCAGTCCCGGCCGGGACAGTACTAACTATGGCTACACCTTC. This chain links TRBV5-1 with TRBJ1-2, with TRBD1 identical over 7 bases. Looked up from germline, CDR1 is SGHRS and CDR2 is YFSETQ. The trim removed 5 bases at V and 0 bases at J, leaving 10 bases unmatched. The CDR3 loop spans 16 amino acids.

The rearrangement links TRBV28 to TRBJ2-1; D gene unclear. The CDR3 totals 14 residues. Trimming stripped 6 bases from V and 6 bases from J, with 15 bases between. CDR1 is MDHEN and CDR2 is SYDVKM in the germline V gene. The CDR3, as DNA: TGTGCCAGCAGCTTTGCTTGGACGGCCAATGAGCAGTTCTTC. Its translation: CASSFAWTANEQFF.

This chain joins TRBV30 and TRBJ1-3; 7 nucleotides align to TRBD1. Losses at the gene ends were 6 bases for V and 2 bases for J; bases not matched to a gene: 4. The CDR3 covers 13 residues. Germline V lookup: CDR1 GTSNPN, CDR2 SVGIG (reference sequence). CDR3 amino acids: CACPTGPGNTIYF. CDR3 DNA: TGTGCCTGCCCGACAGGGCCTGGAAACACCATATATTTT.

This clonotype occurred a few times. This rearrangement joins TRBV27 to TRBJ2-5; D might be TRBD1 (5 bases). From germline, CDR1 is MNHEY and CDR2 SMNVEV (reference sequence). The CDR3 is made up of 16 amino acids. Trimming took off 0 bases at V and 4 bases at J, with 15 bases between the two ends. Written as DNA, the CDR3 is TGTGCCAGCAGTTTATCTCCCTCCGACAGAAGAGAGACCCAGTACTTC. The encoded protein is CASSLSPSDRRETQYF.

A note on this clonotype: The junction does not match germline at one end; this may be a read error. The chain employs TRBV11-3 and TRBJ1-1; possibly TRBD1 for D (5 bases). The germline gives CDR1 SGHNT, CDR2 YENEEA. The CDR3 has 17 amino acids. The CDR3 spells CASSLVIGEGLNAEAFF. The CDR3 DNA follows: TGTGCCAGCAGCTTAGTAATTGGGGAGGGGCTGAACGCTGAAGCTTTCTTT.

Regarding this clonotype: This may arise from a read error, as a much more abundant clone is one base away. The rearrangement uses TRBV28 and TRBJ1-6; D call uncertain. CDR1 and CDR2 from the germline V gene are MDHEN and SYDVKM. The CDR3 runs 16 residues. The CDR3: CASSLKLGSYNSSLHF. The CDR3, as DNA: TGTGCCAGCAGTCTCAAGTTGGGATCCTATAATTCATCCCTCCACTTT.

The chain has TRBV6-1 and TRBJ1-2, with a tentative D call TRBD1 (5 bases). Germline V gene data show CDR1 as MNHNS and CDR2 as SASEGT. Trimming stripped 2 bases from V and 4 bases from J, with 14 bases between. There are 15 residues in the CDR3. The CDR3 coding sequence is TGTGCCAGCAGTGAAAAGGGGACGCCCTCCTATGGCTACACCTTC. Its protein is CASSEKGTPSYGYTF.

This clonotype has a count of ten or more. The chain uses TRBV11-3 and TRBJ2-3; 13 positions match TRBD2. CDR3 size: 16 residues. Germline assignment: CDR1 SGHNT and CDR2 YENEEA. V lost 5 bases and J lost 6; bases outside the gene matches: 8. The chain's CDR3 is CASSPGTSGTTDTQYF. CDR3 DNA: TGTGCCAGCAGCCCCGGGACTAGCGGGACGACGGATACGCAGTATTTT.

This clonotype was seen only a few times. The V and J genes are TRBV6-2 or TRBV6-3 and TRBJ2-2; 13 bases match TRBD2. V lost 5 bases, J lost 7 bases, and 7 bases stayed unmatched. This CDR3 is 16 amino acids long. Germline CDR1 MNHEY, CDR2 SVGEGT. The CDR3 nucleotides read TGTGCCAGCAGTGGAGGACTAGCGGGAGTCGGCGGGGAGCTGTTTTTT. It codes for CASSGGLAGVGGELFF.

The table lists this clonotype with a few counts. This chain's CDR3 is CASSLAGSDGQGSSYEQYF. The CDR3 DNA sequence: TGCGCCAGCAGCTTGGCCGGGTCTGACGGACAGGGAAGCTCCTACGAGCAGTACTTC. The rearrangement links TRBV5-1 to TRBJ2-7; 8 positions agree with TRBD1. Per the germline V gene, CDR1 is SGHRS and CDR2 is YFSETQ. The CDR3 spans 19 residues. Trimming removed 0 bases from V and 0 bases from J; junction bases left unmatched: 14.

This clonotype was seen only a few times. The chain is built from TRBV7-9 and TRBJ1-2; D remains ambiguous. Between the trimmed V and J ends, which lost 1 base and 0 bases, there was a span of 6 bases. Germline assignment: CDR1 SEHNR and CDR2 FQNEAQ (reference sequence). The CDR3 has 14 amino acids. CDR3 nucleotide sequence: TGTGCCAGCAGCTTAGGAAATTCTAACTATGGCTACACCTTC. Its translation is CASSLGNSNYGYTF.

V and J are TRBV19 and TRBJ1-2; D call uncertain. Germline V CDR1 and CDR2: LNHDA, SQIVND (reference sequence). The CDR3 runs to 12 residues. V lost 4 bases and J 7 bases, leaving 10 bases between the germline ends. In DNA, the CDR3 is TGTGCCAGTAGTAAAGGGAGAGTTGGCTACACCTTC. Its translation is CASSKGRVGYTF.

This chain joins TRBV30 and TRBJ1-5; D gene ambiguous. Germline V lookup: CDR1 GTSNPN, CDR2 SVGIG (reference sequence). The CDR3 runs to 14 residues. Trimming shortened V by 5 bases and J by 5 bases, and 16 bases separated the two germline ends. CDR3 residues: CAWAPGAPYQPQHF. CDR3 DNA: TGTGCCTGGGCCCCGGGAGCCCCTTATCAGCCCCAGCATTTT.

V and J are TRBV24-1 and TRBJ2-2; 11 nucleotides match TRBD1. Trimming removed 7 bases from V and 5 bases from J; junction bases left unmatched: 2. Germline-derived CDR1 and CDR2 are KGHDR and SFDVKD. The CDR3 has 14 residues. The CDR3 DNA follows: TGTGCCACCAGAGGGACAGGGGGTACCGGGGAGCTGTTTTTT. This gives the protein CATRGTGGTGELFF.

The sample holds a few counts of this clonotype. The V and J genes are TRBV11-2 and TRBJ1-2, with a weak D call TRBD1 (6 bases). V shed 6 bases and J shed 2 bases, with 13 bases lying between them. CDR3 length: 14 residues. Looked up from germline, CDR1 is SGHAT and CDR2 is FQNNGV. This CDR3 is CASRKTGSNYGYTF. The DNA of the CDR3 is TGTGCCAGCAGAAAGACAGGTTCCAACTATGGCTACACCTTC.

The V call is TRBV2, the J call TRBJ2-5, with TRBD1 identical over 8 bases. With 6 bases clipped from V and 4 bases from J, the junction kept 7 bases outside the gene matches. This CDR3 spans 14 amino acids. CDR1 is SNHLY, CDR2 FYNNEI, per germline. CDR3 residues: CASSQPTGVETQYF. In DNA, the CDR3 is TGTGCCAGCAGCCAACCGACAGGGGTAGAGACCCAGTACTTC.

The chain employs TRBV6-4 and TRBJ1-3; D remains unclear. There are 15 residues in the CDR3. V was trimmed by 5 bases and J by 3 bases, leaving 14 bases between them. Germline V gene sequence: CDR1 MRHNA, CDR2 SNTAGT. The DNA for the CDR3 is TGTGCCAGCAGTAATTCCGGGATATTTGGAAACACCATATATTTT. Translated: CASSNSGIFGNTIYF.

This clonotype was detected ten times or more. The chain couples TRBV6-1 to TRBJ1-5; possible D gene TRBD1, 5 bases. The CDR3 runs to 14 residues. The germline V gene has CDR1 MNHNS and CDR2 SASEGT. The V end lost 9 bases, the J end lost 5 bases, and 17 bases lay between the germline ends. CDR3 residues: CASQRAGPDQPQHF. CDR3 DNA: TGTGCCAGTCAACGGGCAGGGCCTGATCAGCCCCAGCATTTT.

The CDR3 nucleotides are TGTGCCAGCAGCCAAAGGGGGACTACCTACAATGAGCAGTTCTTC. Translating gives CASSQRGTTYNEQFF. The J gene is TRBJ2-1, the V gene TRBV14; D is possibly TRBD2 (7 bases). The ends were cut back, 2 bases at V and 2 bases at J, with 10 bases in the middle. This CDR3 spans 15 amino acids. The germline V gene encodes CDR1 SGHDN and CDR2 FVKESK.

The rearrangement links TRBV6-9 to TRBJ1-1; D not certain. Trimming shortened V by 3 bases and J by 5 bases, and 16 bases separated the two germline ends. Germline-derived CDR1 and CDR2 are MNHGY and SVAAGI. This CDR3 region has 15 residues. The CDR3 loop reads CASSYTTRALTEAFF. The DNA for the CDR3 is TGTGCCAGCAGTTACACGACGAGGGCCTTAACTGAAGCTTTCTTT.

This clonotype was seen a few times. The J gene is TRBJ1-2, the V gene TRBV13; 7 nucleotides agree with TRBD1. In germline, CDR1 is PRHDT, CDR2 FYEKMQ (reference sequence). The CDR3 extends over 15 amino acids. Germline trimming cut 4 bases from V and 3 bases from J; bases unmatched to any gene: 8. The CDR3 protein is CASSSSGGPYYGYTF. DNA for the CDR3: TGTGCCAGCAGCTCCTCAGGGGGGCCATACTATGGCTACACCTTC.

This clonotype occurred a few times. This chain connects TRBV28 to TRBJ1-1; no firm D call. Per the germline V gene, CDR1 is MDHEN and CDR2 is SYDVKM. V was trimmed by 8 bases and J by 6 bases, leaving 22 bases between them. The CDR3 runs to 15 residues. CDR3 DNA: TGTGCCAGCCCCGGCGGCGACATGGGAATGTCTGAAGCTTTCTTT. The encoded protein is CASPGGDMGMSEAFF.

This clonotype was seen ten or more times. The chain couples TRBV2 to TRBJ1-6, with D maybe TRBD1 (5 bases). The germline CDR1 and CDR2 sequences are SNHLY and FYNNEI. The CDR3 consists of 13 residues. The V end was cut by 4 bases, the J end by 8 bases, with 9 bases between. As DNA, the CDR3 is TGTGCCAGCAGTGTCGGGGGATATTCACCCCTCCACTTT. As protein: CASSVGGYSPLHF.

This clonotype was found once. The rearrangement links TRBV10-3 to TRBJ2-3, with 12 bases lining up with TRBD2. Germline loops: CDR1 ENHRY, CDR2 SYGVKD. Germline trimming cut 3 bases from V and 4 bases from J; bases unmatched to any gene: 8. This CDR3 is 17 amino acids long. CDR3 DNA sequence: TGTGCCATCAGTGACATCCTAGCGGGAGGGCCCCCAGATACGCAGTATTTT. Protein sequence: CAISDILAGGPPDTQYF.

This chain joins TRBV19 and TRBJ2-7; D is possibly TRBD2 (8 bases). The germline gives CDR1 LNHDA, CDR2 SQIVND (reference sequence). The CDR3 has 16 amino acids. Trimming left V 5 bases short and J 4 bases short, with 21 bases between. CDR3 loop: CASSPPGGGLRYEQYF. Written as DNA, the CDR3 is TGTGCCAGTAGTCCCCCGGGAGGGGGCCTCCGTTACGAGCAGTACTTC.

The V call is TRBV20-1, the J call TRBJ1-1; D perhaps matches TRBD1 (6 bases). Germline V gene data show CDR1 as DFQATT and CDR2 as SNEGSKA (reference sequence). CDR3 size: 12 residues. Trimming cost V 4 bases and J 6 bases, with 12 bases left between them. The CDR3 here is CSATQGSSEAFF. DNA for the CDR3: TGCAGTGCTACACAGGGTAGTTCTGAAGCTTTCTTT.